This entry lists 8 T cell receptor beta chains sequenced from one sample in a study of control samples from healthy donors and cancer patients. Using immunoSEQ multiplex PCR, the repertoire was profiled, and TCRdb retains in-frame clones only, with some absent. The table records some 87,000 clones, around 80% of them present only once. Sequenced input: PBMCs. All receptors derive from a man in his sixties with head and neck cancer.

The chain carries TRBV7-9 and TRBJ1-1; possible D gene TRBD1, 5 bases. The CDR3 runs 16 residues. With 3 bases removed from V and 1 base from J, the gap between germline ends came to 15 bases. CDR1 SEHNR and CDR2 FQNEAQ come from the germline V gene (reference sequence). The CDR3 sequence is CASSLSVRGKNTEAFF. CDR3 DNA sequence: TGTGCCAGCAGCTTGAGTGTGAGGGGTAAGAACACTGAAGCTTTCTTT.

This clone was detected only a few times. This chain links TRBV7-2 with TRBJ2-7, with D perhaps assigned TRBD1 or TRBD2 (6 bases each). Germline CDR1 and CDR2: SGHTA and FQGNSA. The CDR3 is made up of 15 amino acids. Trimming left V 4 bases short and J 6 bases short, with 19 bases between. The CDR3 coding sequence is TGTGCCAGCAGCTCCCCCACAGGGTCGGGGGCCGAGCAGTACTTC. Translating it yields CASSSPTGSGAEQYF.

The chain joins TRBV7-2 to TRBJ1-5; TRBD1 is a possible D gene (5 bases). The CDR3 covers 15 residues. Per germline, CDR1 SGHTA and CDR2 FQGNSA. V was trimmed by 5 bases and J by 2 bases, leaving 13 bases between them. The CDR3 region is CASSQGDSRNQPQHF. The CDR3 DNA sequence: TGTGCCAGCAGCCAAGGGGATAGTCGCAATCAGCCCCAGCATTTT.

The rearrangement uses TRBV18 and TRBJ2-7, with D unresolved. Between the trimmed V and J ends, which lost 6 bases and 2 bases, there was a span of 8 bases. The CDR3 spans 12 residues. Germline assignment: CDR1 KGHSH and CDR2 LQKENI. This CDR3 is CASSYDPYEQYF. CDR3 DNA: TGTGCCAGCTCCTACGACCCCTACGAGCAGTACTTC.

V usage is TRBV27 and J usage is TRBJ2-1; D might be TRBD2 (5 bases). V lost 3 bases, J lost 4 bases, and 16 bases lay in between. Per the germline V gene, CDR1 is MNHEY and CDR2 is SMNVEV (reference sequence). This CDR3 is 16 amino acids long. CDR3 in DNA: TGTGCCAGCAGTTTCGTCGCGGGCCTAATGTACAATGAGCAGTTCTTC. This sequence encodes CASSFVAGLMYNEQFF.

V is TRBV5-1 and J is TRBJ2-2; no reliable D call. The CDR3 covers 15 residues. Trimming removed 0 bases from V and 6 bases from J, with 12 bases in between. The V gene's germline CDR1 is SGHRS and CDR2 YFSETQ. The CDR3 sequence: CASSLGISYPGELFF. CDR3 in DNA: TGCGCCAGCAGCTTGGGAATTTCCTATCCCGGGGAGCTGTTTTTT.

The chain recombines TRBV15 with TRBJ2-1; D unclear. The length of the CDR3 is 13 residues. V was trimmed by 0 bases and J by 5 bases, leaving 5 bases between them. Germline values: CDR1 LNHNV, CDR2 YYDKDF (reference sequence). The CDR3 DNA is TGTGCCACCAGCAGAGACCGGAACAATGAGCAGTTCTTC. Protein sequence: CATSRDRNNEQFF.

This clone is a singleton in its sample. CDR3 in amino acids: CASSPFGDLSVEQYF. The CDR3, as DNA: TGTGCCAGCTCACCGTTCGGGGACCTGTCGGTCGAGCAGTACTTC. The chain uses TRBV18 and TRBJ2-7; D may be TRBD1 or TRBD2 (5 bases each). V gave up 3 bases and J gave up 6 bases, with 18 bases separating them. The CDR3 is made up of 15 amino acids. Germline V lookup: CDR1 KGHSH, CDR2 LQKENI.